This T cell receptor (beta chain) comes out of a study of blood T cell repertoires in COVID-19. About the study: The study drew acute and convalescent COVID-19 samples from the United States, Italy and Spain. PBMCs, B-cell-depleted T cells, or T cells provided the cDNA or gDNA that made up the material.

The authors' processing: The assay estimated nucleated cells by amplifying reference gene primers. Produced via immunoSEQ multiplex PCR; TCRdb's table is partial and in-frame only. V and J calls and clone size come straight from that table; D and trimming were deduced from the DNA. The data show 100,000 to 150,000 clones, 85% seen once. Germline assignment: CDR1 SNHLY and CDR2 FYNNEI. The CDR3 runs to 16 residues. V lost 3 bases, J lost 3 bases, and 5 bases stayed unmatched. The sample taken for sequencing was peripheral blood. This chain connects TRBV2 to TRBJ2-3; 11 bases map to TRBD2. This TCR was recovered from a man in his fifties or sixties with acute or convalescent COVID-19. CDR3: CASSEGPSGRTDTQYF. DNA of the CDR3: TGTGCCAGCAGTGAGGGTCCTAGCGGGAGGACAGATACGCAGTATTTT.